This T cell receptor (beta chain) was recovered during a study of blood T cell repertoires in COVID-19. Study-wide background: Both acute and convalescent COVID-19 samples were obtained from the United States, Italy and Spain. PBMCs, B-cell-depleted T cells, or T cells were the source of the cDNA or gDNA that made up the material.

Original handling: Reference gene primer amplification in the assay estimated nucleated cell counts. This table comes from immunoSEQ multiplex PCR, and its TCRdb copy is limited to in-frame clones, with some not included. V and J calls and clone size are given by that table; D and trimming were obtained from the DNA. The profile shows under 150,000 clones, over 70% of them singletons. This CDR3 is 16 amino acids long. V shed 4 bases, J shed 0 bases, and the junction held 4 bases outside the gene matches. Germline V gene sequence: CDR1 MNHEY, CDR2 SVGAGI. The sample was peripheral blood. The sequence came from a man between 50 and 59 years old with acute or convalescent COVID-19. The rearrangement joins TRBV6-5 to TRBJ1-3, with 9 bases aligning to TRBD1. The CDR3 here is CASSFDRGVSGNTIYF. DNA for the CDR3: TGTGCCAGCAGTTTCGACAGGGGGGTCTCTGGAAACACCATATATTTT.